Listed below are T cell receptor beta chains from one sample, sequenced in a study of blood T cell repertoires in COVID-19. The repertoire was sequenced with immunoSEQ multiplex PCR; TCRdb's copy has only in-frame clones and lacks some. The data hold around 280,000 clones, with around nine tenths observed a single time. The source material was PBMCs or T cells enriched from blood (not recorded which). These receptors were taken from a woman between 35 and 50 years old who had recovered from COVID-19. Both conserved end residues are part of each CDR3. D genes are given only for firm matches. Rows may omit the clone size; those that give it use once, few, many or a size class.

V	size	D	J	CDR3	DNA
TRBV28	NA	TRBD1	TRBJ1-2	CASSGPGQQNYGYTF	TGTGCCAGCAGCGGTCCGGGACAGCAGAACTATGGCTACACCTTC
TRBV27	once	TRBD1	TRBJ2-7	CASSLYPGTAYEQYF	TGTGCCAGCAGTTTATACCCGGGGACAGCCTACGAGCAGTACTTC
TRBV20-1	NA	NA	TRBJ2-1	CSAWSGNEQFF	TGCAGTGCGTGGAGTGGCAATGAGCAGTTCTTC
TRBV6-5	once	NA	TRBJ1-2	CASSVSNRINYGYTF	TGTGCCAGCAGCGTCTCAAACAGGATAAACTATGGCTACACCTTC
TRBV18	NA	NA	TRBJ2-7	CASSPATVGEQYF	TGTGCCAGCTCCCCCGCGACAGTGGGTGAGCAGTACTTC
TRBV14	NA	TRBD2	TRBJ2-3	CASSLERSGITDTQYF	TGTGCCAGCAGCCTCGAGAGGAGCGGGATTACAGATACGCAGTATTTT
TRBV18	NA	NA	TRBJ1-2	CASAATDNYGYTF	TGTGCCAGCGCCGCCACAGACAACTATGGCTACACCTTC
TRBV7-2	NA	NA	TRBJ1-5	CASSLVGGLNQPQHF	TGTGCCAGCAGCTTAGTTGGCGGCTTAAATCAGCCCCAGCATTTT
TRBV2	few	NA	TRBJ2-5	CASRPWGLQETQYF	TGTGCCAGCAGGCCCTGGGGACTTCAAGAGACCCAGTACTTC
TRBV2	NA	TRBD2	TRBJ2-5	CASSGRTSGGFETQYF	TGTGCCAGCAGTGGACGGACTAGCGGGGGTTTTGAGACCCAGTACTTC
TRBV5-4	NA	NA	TRBJ2-5	CASSKTMWANQETQYF	TGTGCCAGCAGCAAAACCATGTGGGCTAACCAAGAGACCCAGTACTTC
TRBV19	NA	TRBD2	TRBJ2-7	CASSPGLALSEQYF	TGTGCCAGTAGCCCGGGACTAGCCTTGAGCGAGCAGTACTTC
TRBV19	once	TRBD1	TRBJ1-5	CASSVQGVWPQHF	TGTGCCAGTAGTGTACAGGGGGTTTGGCCCCAGCATTTT